The subject of this entry is one T cell receptor beta chain. Its antigen is currently unknown. This entry belongs to a study of beta chain features in type 1 diabetes. Broader study findings: When Type 1 diabetes patients were examined, their TCRB CDR3s proved moderately but significantly shorter in all four CD4+ subsets.

The CDR3 is 15 amino acids. Germline CDR1 reads SGDLS; CDR2 reads YYNGEE. V lost 4 bases to trimming and J lost 0 bases, with 11 bases between them. Sequenced material consisted of expressed TCRB transcripts (all of the isolated RNA was reverse transcribed). Produced via immunoSEQ multiplex PCR; TCRdb's table is partial and in-frame only. The profile shows approximately 170,000 clones, 7% to 9% of them singletons. The collection from each donor was one heparinised blood draw averaging about 110 mL. This chain uses TRBV9 with TRBJ1-3; tentative D call: TRBD1 (5 bases). Sequencing used central memory CD4+ T cells from blood. This TCR was sampled from a man aged 18 to 35 with type 1 diabetes. The CDR3 reads CASSPRGNSGNTIYF. The CDR3 DNA follows: TGTGCCAGCAGCCCTAGGGGTAACTCTGGAAACACCATATATTTT.